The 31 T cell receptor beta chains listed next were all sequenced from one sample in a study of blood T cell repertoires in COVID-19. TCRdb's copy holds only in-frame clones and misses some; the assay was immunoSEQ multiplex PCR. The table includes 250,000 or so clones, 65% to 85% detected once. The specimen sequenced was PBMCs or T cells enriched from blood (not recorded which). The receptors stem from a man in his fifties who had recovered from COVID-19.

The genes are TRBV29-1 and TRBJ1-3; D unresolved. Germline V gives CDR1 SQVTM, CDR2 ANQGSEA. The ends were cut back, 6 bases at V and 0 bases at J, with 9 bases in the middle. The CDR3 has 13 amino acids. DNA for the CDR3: TGCAGCGTCGGGTGGAGCTCTGGAAACACCATATATTTT. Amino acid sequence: CSVGWSSGNTIYF.

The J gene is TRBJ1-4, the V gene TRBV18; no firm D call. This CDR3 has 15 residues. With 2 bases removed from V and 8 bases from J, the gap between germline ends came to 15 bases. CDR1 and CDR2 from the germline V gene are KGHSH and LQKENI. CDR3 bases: TGTGCCAGCTCACCAGAAGGGAGGAGAGGAGAAAAACTGTTTTTT. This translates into CASSPEGRRGEKLFF.

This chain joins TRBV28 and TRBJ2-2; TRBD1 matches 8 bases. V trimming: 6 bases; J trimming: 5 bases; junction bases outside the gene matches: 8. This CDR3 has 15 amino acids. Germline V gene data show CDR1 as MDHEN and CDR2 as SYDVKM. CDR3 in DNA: TGTGCCAGCAGACCGGACAGGGAAAGGACCGGGGAGCTGTTTTTT. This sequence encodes CASRPDRERTGELFF.

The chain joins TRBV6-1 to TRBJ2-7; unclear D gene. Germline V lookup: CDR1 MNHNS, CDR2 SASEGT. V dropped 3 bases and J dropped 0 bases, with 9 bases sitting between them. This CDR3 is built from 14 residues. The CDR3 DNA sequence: TGTGCCAGCAGTGACAGGCCGAGCTCCTACGAGCAGTACTTC. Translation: CASSDRPSSYEQYF.

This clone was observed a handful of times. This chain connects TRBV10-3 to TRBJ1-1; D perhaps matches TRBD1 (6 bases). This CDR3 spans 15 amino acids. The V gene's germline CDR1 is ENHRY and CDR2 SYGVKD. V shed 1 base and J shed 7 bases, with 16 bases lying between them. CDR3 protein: CAISELRLDRDEAFF. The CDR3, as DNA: TGTGCCATCAGTGAGTTGCGTTTGGACAGAGATGAAGCTTTCTTT.

The CDR3 DNA reads as TGTGCCAGCTCTACCCCCTCTCAGGTCGAGCAGTACTTC. Its translation: CASSTPSQVEQYF. J is TRBJ2-7 and V is TRBV6-8; D is undetermined. Trimming cost V 8 bases and J 6 bases, with 17 bases left between them. Germline CDR1 reads MNHGY; CDR2 reads SAAAGT. The CDR3 is 13 residues long.

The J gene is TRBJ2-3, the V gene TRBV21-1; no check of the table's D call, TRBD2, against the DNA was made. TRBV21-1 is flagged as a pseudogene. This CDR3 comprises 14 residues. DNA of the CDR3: TGTGCCAGCATCCTAGCGGAGGGTAGGGATACGCAGTATTTT. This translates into CASILAEGRDTQYF.

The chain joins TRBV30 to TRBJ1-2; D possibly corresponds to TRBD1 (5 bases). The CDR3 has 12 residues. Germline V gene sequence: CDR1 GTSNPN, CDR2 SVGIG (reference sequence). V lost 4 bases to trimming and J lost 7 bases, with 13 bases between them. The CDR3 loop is CAWNERTPGYTF. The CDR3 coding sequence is TGTGCCTGGAACGAGAGGACACCTGGCTACACCTTC. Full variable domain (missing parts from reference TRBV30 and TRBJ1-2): SQTIHQWPATLVQPVGSPLSLECTVEGTSNPNLYWYRQAAGRGLQLLFYSVGIGQISSEVPQNLSASRPQDRQFILSSKKLLLSDSGFYLCAWNERTPGYTFGSGTRLTVV.

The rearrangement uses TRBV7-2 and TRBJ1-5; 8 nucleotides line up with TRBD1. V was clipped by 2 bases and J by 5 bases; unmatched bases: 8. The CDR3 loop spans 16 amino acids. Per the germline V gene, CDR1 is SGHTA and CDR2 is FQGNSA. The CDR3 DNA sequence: TGTGCCAGCAGCTTATGGCGGACAGGGACGGATCAGCCCCAGCATTTT. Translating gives CASSLWRTGTDQPQHF.

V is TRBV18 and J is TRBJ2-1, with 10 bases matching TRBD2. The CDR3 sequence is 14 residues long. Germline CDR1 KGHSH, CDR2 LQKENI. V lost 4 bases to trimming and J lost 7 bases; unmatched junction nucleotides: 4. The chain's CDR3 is CASSQREGRNEQFF. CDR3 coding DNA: TGTGCCAGCTCACAGCGGGAGGGCCGTAATGAGCAGTTCTTC.

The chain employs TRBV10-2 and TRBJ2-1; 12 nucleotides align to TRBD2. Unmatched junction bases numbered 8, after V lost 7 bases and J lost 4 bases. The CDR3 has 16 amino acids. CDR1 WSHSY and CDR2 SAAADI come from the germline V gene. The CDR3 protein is CASIGLAGGRYNEQFF. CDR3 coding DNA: TGCGCCAGCATAGGGCTAGCGGGAGGGAGGTACAATGAGCAGTTCTTC.

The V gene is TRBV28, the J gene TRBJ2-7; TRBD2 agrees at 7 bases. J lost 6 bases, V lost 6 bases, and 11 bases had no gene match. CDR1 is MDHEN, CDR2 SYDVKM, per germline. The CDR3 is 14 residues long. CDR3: CASRAGLEGLEQYF. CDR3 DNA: TGTGCCAGCAGGGCAGGACTAGAGGGGCTCGAGCAGTACTTC.

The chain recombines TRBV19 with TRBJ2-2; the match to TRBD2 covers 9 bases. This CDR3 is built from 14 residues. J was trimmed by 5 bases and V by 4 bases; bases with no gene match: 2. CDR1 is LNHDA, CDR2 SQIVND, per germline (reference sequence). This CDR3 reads CASSSGRGTGELFF. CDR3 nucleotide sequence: TGTGCCAGTAGTAGCGGGAGGGGTACCGGGGAGCTGTTTTTT.

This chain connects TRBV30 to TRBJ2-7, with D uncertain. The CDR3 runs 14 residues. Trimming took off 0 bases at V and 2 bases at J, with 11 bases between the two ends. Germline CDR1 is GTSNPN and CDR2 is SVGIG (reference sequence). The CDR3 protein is CAWSVKLIPYEQYF. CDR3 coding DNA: TGTGCCTGGAGTGTAAAACTGATTCCCTACGAGCAGTACTTC.

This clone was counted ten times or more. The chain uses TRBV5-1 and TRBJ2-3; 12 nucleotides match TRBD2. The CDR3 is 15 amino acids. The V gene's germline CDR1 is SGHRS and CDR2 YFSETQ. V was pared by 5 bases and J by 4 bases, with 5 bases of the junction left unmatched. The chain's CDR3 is CASSSSGGAADTQYF. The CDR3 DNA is TGCGCCAGCAGTTCTAGCGGGGGGGCGGCAGATACGCAGTATTTT.

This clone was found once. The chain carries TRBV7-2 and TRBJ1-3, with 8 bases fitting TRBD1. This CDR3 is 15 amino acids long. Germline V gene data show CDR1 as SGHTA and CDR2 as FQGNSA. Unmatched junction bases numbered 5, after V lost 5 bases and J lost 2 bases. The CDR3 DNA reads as TGTGCCAGCAGCCGCGGGACAGGCACTGGAAACACCATATATTTT. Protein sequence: CASSRGTGTGNTIYF.

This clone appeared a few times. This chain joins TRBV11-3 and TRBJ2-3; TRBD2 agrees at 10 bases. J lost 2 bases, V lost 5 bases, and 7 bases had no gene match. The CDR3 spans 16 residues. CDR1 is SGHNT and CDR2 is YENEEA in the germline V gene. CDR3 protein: CASSARLAGVTDTQYF. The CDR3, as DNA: TGTGCCAGCAGCGCTAGACTAGCGGGTGTCACAGATACGCAGTATTTT.

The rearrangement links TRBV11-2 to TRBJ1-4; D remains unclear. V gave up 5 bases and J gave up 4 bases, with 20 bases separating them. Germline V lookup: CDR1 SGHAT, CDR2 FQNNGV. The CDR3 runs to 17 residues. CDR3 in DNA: TGTGCCAGCAGCACCCTACGAGCGGGTAGTGGTAATGAAAAACTGTTTTTT. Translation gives CASSTLRAGSGNEKLFF.

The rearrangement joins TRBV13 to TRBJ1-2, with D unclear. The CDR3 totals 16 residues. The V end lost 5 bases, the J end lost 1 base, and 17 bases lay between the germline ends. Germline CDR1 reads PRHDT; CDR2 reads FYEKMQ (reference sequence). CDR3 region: CASSRSLRGYNYGYTF. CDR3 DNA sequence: TGTGCCAGCAGCCGCAGCCTACGGGGTTATAACTATGGCTACACCTTC.

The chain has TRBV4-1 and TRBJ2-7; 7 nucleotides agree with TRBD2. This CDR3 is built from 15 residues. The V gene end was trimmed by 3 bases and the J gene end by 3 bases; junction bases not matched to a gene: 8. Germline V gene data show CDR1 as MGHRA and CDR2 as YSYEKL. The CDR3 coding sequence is TGCGCCAGCAGCCAGTCTACCGGGGACTACTACGAGCAGTACTTC. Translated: CASSQSTGDYYEQYF.

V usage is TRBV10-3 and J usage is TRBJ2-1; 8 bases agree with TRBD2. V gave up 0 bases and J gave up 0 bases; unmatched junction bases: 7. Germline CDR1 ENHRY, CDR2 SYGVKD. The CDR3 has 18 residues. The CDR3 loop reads CAISESSLAGPSYNEQFF. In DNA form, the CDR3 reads TGTGCCATCAGTGAGTCCTCGTTAGCGGGACCCTCCTACAATGAGCAGTTCTTC.

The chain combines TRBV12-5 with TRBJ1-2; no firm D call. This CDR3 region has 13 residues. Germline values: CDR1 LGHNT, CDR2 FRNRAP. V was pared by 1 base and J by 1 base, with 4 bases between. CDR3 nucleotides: TGTGCTAGTGGTTTGGGGCTTAACTATGGCTACACCTTC. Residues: CASGLGLNYGYTF.

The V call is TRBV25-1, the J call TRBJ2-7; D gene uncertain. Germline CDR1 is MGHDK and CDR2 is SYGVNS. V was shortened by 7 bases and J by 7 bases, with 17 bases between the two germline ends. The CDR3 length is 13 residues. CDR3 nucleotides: TGTGCCAGCAACAGTGGTGCCACATGGGAGCAGTACTTC. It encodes CASNSGATWEQYF.

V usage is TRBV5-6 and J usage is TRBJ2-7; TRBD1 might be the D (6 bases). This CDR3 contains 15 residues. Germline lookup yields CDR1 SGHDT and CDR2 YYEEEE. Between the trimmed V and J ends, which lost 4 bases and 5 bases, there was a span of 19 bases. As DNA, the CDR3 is TGTGCCAGCAGCCCTTTAGACAAGGGGGACAACGAGCAGTACTTC. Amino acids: CASSPLDKGDNEQYF. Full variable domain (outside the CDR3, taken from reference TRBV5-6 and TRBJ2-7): DAGVTQSPTHLIKTRGQQVTLRCSPKSGHDTVSWYQQALGQGPQFIFQYYEEEERQRGNFPDRFSGHQFPNYSSELNVNALLLGDSALYLCASSPLDKGDNEQYFGPGTRLTVT.

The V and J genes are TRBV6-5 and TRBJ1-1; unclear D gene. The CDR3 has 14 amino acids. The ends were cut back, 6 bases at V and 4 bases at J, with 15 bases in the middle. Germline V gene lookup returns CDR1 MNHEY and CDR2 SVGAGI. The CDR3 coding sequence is TGTGCCAGCAGCGGCTTCAGGTTGGGCACTGAAGCTTTCTTT. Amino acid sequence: CASSGFRLGTEAFF.

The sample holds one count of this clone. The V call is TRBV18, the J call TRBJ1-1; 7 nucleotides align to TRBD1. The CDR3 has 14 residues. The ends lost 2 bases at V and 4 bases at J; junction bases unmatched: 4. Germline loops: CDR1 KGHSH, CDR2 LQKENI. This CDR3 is CASSPESGGTEAFF. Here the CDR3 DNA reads TGTGCCAGCTCACCAGAATCAGGGGGCACTGAAGCTTTCTTT.

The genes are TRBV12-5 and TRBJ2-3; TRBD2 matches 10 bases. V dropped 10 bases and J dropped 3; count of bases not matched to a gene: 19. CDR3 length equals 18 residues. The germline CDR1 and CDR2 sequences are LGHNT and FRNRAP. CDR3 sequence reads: CATPEQTVPGLATDTQYF. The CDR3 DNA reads TGTGCTACTCCGGAACAAACGGTCCCGGGACTAGCGACAGATACGCAGTATTTT.

The CDR3 sequence is CSFRRMEEQYF. CDR3 nucleotides: TGCAGCTTCCGACGGATGGAGGAGCAGTACTTC. This chain uses TRBV29-1 with TRBJ2-7; D remains ambiguous. Trimming took 8 bases from V and 7 from J, leaving 15 bases between them. This CDR3 spans 11 amino acids. Germline CDR1 and CDR2: SQVTM and ANQGSEA.

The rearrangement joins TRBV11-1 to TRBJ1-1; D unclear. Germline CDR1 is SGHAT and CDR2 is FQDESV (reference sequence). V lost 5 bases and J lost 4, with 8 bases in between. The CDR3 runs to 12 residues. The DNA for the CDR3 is TGTGCCAGCAGCCAAGGGAGCACTGAAGCTTTCTTT. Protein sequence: CASSQGSTEAFF.

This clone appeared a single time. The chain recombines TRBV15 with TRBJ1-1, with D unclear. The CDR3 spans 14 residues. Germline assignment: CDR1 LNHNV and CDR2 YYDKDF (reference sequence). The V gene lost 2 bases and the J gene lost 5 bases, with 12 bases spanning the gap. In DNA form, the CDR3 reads TGTGCCACCAGCAGACCTGACCCGGAGACTGAAGCTTTCTTT. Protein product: CATSRPDPETEAFF.

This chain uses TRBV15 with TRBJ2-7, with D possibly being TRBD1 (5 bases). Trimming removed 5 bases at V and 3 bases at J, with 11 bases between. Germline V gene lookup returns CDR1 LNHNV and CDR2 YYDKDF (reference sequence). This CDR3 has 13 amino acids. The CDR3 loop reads CATSDGAVYEQYF. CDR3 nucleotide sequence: TGTGCCACCAGCGATGGGGCTGTCTACGAGCAGTACTTC.